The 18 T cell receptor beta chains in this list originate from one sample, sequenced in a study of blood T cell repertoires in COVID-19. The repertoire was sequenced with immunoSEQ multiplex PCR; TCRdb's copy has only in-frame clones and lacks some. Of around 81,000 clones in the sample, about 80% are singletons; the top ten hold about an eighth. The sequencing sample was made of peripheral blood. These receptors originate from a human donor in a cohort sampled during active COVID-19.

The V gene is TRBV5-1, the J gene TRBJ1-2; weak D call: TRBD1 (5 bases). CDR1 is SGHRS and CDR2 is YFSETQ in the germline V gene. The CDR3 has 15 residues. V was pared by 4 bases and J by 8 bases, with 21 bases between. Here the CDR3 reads CASSGGTEGRKGYTF. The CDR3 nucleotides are TGCGCCAGCAGCGGCGGGACTGAGGGGCGGAAAGGCTACACCTTC.

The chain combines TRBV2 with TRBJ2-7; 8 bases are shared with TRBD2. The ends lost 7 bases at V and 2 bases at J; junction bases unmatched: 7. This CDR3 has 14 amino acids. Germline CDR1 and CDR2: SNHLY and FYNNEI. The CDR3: CASKERGTTYEQYF. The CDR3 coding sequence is TGTGCCAGCAAGGAGCGGGGGACAACCTACGAGCAGTACTTC.

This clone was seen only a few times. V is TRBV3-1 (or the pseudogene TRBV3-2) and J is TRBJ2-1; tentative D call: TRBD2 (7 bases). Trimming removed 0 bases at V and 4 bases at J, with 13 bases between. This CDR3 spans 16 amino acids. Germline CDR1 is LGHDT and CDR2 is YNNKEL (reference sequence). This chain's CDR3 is CASSQDRAGAYNEQFF. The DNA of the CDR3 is TGTGCCAGCAGCCAAGATAGGGCGGGGGCATACAATGAGCAGTTCTTC.

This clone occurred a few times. In DNA, the CDR3 is TGTGCCAGCTCACCCAAGGGGGCTGTTGAAGCTTTCTTT. This translates into CASSPKGAVEAFF. The chain carries TRBV18 and TRBJ1-1; 7 bases map to TRBD1. V lost 3 bases and J lost 7; bases outside the gene matches: 5. This CDR3 contains 13 residues. CDR1 KGHSH and CDR2 LQKENI come from the germline V gene.

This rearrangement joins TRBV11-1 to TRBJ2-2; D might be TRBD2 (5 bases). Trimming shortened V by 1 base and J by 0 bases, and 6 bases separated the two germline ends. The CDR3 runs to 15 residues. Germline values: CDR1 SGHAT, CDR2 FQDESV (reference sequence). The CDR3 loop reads CASSLGTSNTGELFF. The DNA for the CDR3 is TGTGCCAGCAGCTTAGGGACTTCGAACACCGGGGAGCTGTTTTTT.

Here the CDR3 reads CASSAELTSGGAYEQYF. CDR3 sequence (DNA): TGTGCCAGCAGCGCCGAGCTCACTAGCGGGGGGGCCTACGAGCAGTACTTC. The V gene is TRBV9, the J gene TRBJ2-7; TRBD2 agrees at 13 bases. The germline V gene encodes CDR1 SGDLS and CDR2 YYNGEE. This CDR3 has 17 residues. The J segment lost 2 bases and the V segment lost 3 bases, leaving 8 bases of the junction unmatched.

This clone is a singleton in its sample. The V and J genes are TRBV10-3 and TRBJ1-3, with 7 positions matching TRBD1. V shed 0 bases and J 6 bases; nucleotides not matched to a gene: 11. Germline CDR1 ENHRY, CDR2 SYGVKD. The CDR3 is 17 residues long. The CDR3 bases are TGTGCCATCAGTGAGTCCCGCGCGGGAACAGGGGCAAACACCATATATTTT. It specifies CAISESRAGTGANTIYF.

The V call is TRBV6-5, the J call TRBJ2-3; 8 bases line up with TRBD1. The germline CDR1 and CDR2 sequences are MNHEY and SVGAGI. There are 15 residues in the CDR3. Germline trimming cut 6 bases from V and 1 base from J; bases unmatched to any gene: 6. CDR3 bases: TGTGCCAGCAGCGACCTGACAGGGGGCACAGATACGCAGTATTTT. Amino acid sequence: CASSDLTGGTDTQYF.

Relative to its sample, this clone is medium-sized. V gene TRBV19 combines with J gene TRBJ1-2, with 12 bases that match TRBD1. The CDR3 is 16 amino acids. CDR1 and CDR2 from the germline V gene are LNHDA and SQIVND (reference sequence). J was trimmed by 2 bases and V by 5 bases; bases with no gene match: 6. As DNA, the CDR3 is TGTGCCAGTAGTTCGGGACAGGGGGCTATCAACTATGGCTACACCTTC. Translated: CASSSGQGAINYGYTF.

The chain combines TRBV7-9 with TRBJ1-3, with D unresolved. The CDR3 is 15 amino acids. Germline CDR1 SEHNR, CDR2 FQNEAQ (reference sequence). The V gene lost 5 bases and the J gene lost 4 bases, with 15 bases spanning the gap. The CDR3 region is CASSPQTQRGNTIYF. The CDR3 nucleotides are TGTGCCAGCAGCCCTCAAACCCAACGGGGAAACACCATATATTTT.

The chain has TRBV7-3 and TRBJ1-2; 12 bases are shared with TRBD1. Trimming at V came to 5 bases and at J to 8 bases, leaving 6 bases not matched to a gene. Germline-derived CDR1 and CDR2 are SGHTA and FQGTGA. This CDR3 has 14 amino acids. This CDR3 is CASSPGTGGIGYTF. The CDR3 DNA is TGTGCCAGCAGCCCCGGGACAGGGGGCATAGGCTACACCTTC.

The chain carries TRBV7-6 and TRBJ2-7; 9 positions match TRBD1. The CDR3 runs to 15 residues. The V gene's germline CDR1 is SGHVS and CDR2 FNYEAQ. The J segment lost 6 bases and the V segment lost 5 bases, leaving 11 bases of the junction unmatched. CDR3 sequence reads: CASSASGTGSIEQYF. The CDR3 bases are TGTGCCAGCAGCGCCTCCGGGACAGGGTCTATCGAGCAGTACTTC.

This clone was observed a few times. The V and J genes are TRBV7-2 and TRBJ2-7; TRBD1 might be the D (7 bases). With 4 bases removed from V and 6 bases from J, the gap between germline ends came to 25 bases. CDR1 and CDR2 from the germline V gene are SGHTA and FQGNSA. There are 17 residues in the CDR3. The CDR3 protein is CASSSRTGGYRGGEQYF. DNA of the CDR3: TGTGCCAGCAGCTCCCGGACAGGCGGTTATCGGGGAGGCGAGCAGTACTTC.

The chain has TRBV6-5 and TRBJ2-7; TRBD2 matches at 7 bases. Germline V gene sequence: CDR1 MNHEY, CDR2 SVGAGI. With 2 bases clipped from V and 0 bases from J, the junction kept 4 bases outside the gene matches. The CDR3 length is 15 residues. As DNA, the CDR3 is TGTGCCAGCAGTTACGGGAGGGATAGCTCCTACGAGCAGTACTTC. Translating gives CASSYGRDSSYEQYF.

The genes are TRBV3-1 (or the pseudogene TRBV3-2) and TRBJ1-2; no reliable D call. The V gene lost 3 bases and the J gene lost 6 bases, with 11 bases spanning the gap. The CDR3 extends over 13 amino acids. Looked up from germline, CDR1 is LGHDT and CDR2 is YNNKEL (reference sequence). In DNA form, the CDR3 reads TGTGCCAGCAGCCAGGTAGCGGCGGATGGCTACACCTTC. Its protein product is CASSQVAADGYTF.

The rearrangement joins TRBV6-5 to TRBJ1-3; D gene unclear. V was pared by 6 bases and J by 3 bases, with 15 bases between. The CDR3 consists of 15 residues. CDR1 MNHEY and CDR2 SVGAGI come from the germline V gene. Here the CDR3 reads CASSRLGPGGNTIYF. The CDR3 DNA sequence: TGTGCCAGCAGCCGCCTAGGCCCCGGTGGAAACACCATATATTTT.

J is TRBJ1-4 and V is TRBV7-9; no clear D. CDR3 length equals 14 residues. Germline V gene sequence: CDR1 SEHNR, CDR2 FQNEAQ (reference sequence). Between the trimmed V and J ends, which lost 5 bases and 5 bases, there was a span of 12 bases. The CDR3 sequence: CASSRWEGNEKLFF. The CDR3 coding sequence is TGTGCCAGCAGCCGATGGGAGGGCAATGAAAAACTGTTTTTT.

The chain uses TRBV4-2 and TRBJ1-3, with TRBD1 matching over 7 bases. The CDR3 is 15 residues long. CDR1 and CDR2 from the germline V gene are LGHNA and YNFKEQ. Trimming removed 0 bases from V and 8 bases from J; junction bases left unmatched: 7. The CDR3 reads CASSQDEAGGYTIYF. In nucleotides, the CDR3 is TGTGCCAGCAGCCAAGATGAGGCAGGGGGATACACCATATATTTT.